These 29 T cell receptor beta chains share one sample of origin, sequenced in a study of post-analysis software for immune sequencing data. Study-level findings and limits: In patients, TRBV5-6, TRBV5-1 and TRBV20-1 belonged to 4 or 5 TRBV segments found more frequently than in controls.

These receptors are not linked to any known antigen. The library was made from cDNA and included unique molecular identifiers. TCRdb independently ran MiXCR on the PCR reads; one entry per CDR3 protein. The table lists around 700,000 distinct CDR3 sequences, 55% to 70% of them singletons. Sequencing was done on a sample of blood. All receptors derive from a girl aged 2 to 9 with multiple sclerosis.

This chain links TRBV12-3 or TRBV12-4 with TRBJ2-1; 12 bases map to TRBD2. The J segment lost 8 bases and the V segment lost 0 bases, leaving 8 bases of the junction unmatched. The CDR3 sequence is 17 residues long. In DNA, the CDR3 is TGTGCCAGCAGTTTAGCGGCCGGGACTAGCGGGTACGATGAGCAGTTCTTC. Encoded protein: CASSLAAGTSGYDEQFF.

This clonotype was counted only a few times. This chain links TRBV15 with TRBJ2-4; tentatively, D is TRBD2 (5 bases). The germline gives CDR1 LNHNV, CDR2 YYDKDF (reference sequence). V lost 2 bases and J lost 5, with 19 bases in between. The CDR3 sequence is 17 residues long. The CDR3 coding sequence is TGTGCCACCAGCAGACTAACGGGGAGATCCTACCAAAACATTCAGTACTTC. Translated: CATSRLTGRSYQNIQYF.

This clonotype was picked up a small number of times. This chain links TRBV19 with TRBJ2-7, with 12 bases that match TRBD1. The CDR3 has 13 residues. Trimming took 7 bases from V and 6 from J; bases not matched to a gene: 4. Germline V lookup: CDR1 LNHDA, CDR2 SQIVND (reference sequence). CDR3 amino acids: CASTGTGGGEQYF. The CDR3 nucleotides are TGTGCCAGTACCGGGACAGGGGGCGGCGAGCAGTACTTC.

The chain links TRBV5-1 to TRBJ1-4; no reliable D call. The CDR3 consists of 15 residues. V was pared by 0 bases and J by 5 bases, with 11 bases between. Germline CDR1 reads SGHRS; CDR2 reads YFSETQ. In DNA form, the CDR3 reads TGCGCCAGCAGCTTGGAAGGGAGGTTGAATGAAAAACTGTTTTTT. Amino acids: CASSLEGRLNEKLFF. Full variable domain (outside the CDR3, taken from reference TRBV5-1 and TRBJ1-4): KAGVTQTPRYLIKTRGQQVTLSCSPISGHRSVSWYQQTPGQGLQFLFEYFSETQRNKGNFPGRFSGRQFSNSRSEMNVSTLELGDSALYLCASSLEGRLNEKLFFGSGTQLSVL.

A few counts support this clonotype. The chain joins TRBV12-3 or TRBV12-4 to TRBJ2-1, with 10 bases that match TRBD2. CDR3 size: 15 residues. V gave up 6 bases and J gave up 7 bases; unmatched junction bases: 9. As DNA, the CDR3 is TGTGCCAGCAGCCGACCGGGACTAGCGTCGAATGAGCAGTTCTTC. Translation gives CASSRPGLASNEQFF.

The chain carries TRBV12-3 or TRBV12-4 and TRBJ2-3, with TRBD2 matching 8 bases. This CDR3 contains 19 residues. Germline trimming cut 6 bases from V and 4 bases from J; bases unmatched to any gene: 21. CDR3 residues: CASRIPLDRLSGGSDTQYF. The CDR3 DNA reads TGTGCCAGCAGAATCCCCCTCGACAGGCTGAGCGGGGGCTCAGATACGCAGTATTTT.

The chain employs TRBV6-2 or TRBV6-3 and TRBJ1-5; D remains unclear. Germline-derived CDR1 and CDR2 are MNHEY and SVGEGT. Trimming cost V 1 base and J 2 bases, with 3 bases left between them. This CDR3 spans 13 amino acids. CDR3 DNA: TGTGCCAGCAGTTACTTAGGCAATCAGCCCCAGCATTTT. It specifies CASSYLGNQPQHF.

This clonotype was seen a few times. The chain combines TRBV5-1 with TRBJ1-1; D gene ambiguous. V was trimmed by 0 bases and J by 10 bases, leaving 16 bases between them. There are 14 residues in the CDR3. The germline gives CDR1 SGHRS, CDR2 YFSETQ. DNA of the CDR3: TGCGCCAGCAGCTTGGCCGGGTCACCCGGCGGAGCTTTCTTT. It is translated as CASSLAGSPGGAFF.

The V and J genes are TRBV15 and TRBJ2-7; 11 nucleotides agree with TRBD2. The CDR3 totals 14 residues. V lost 8 bases and J lost 5; bases outside the gene matches: 8. From germline, CDR1 is LNHNV and CDR2 YYDKDF (reference sequence). CDR3: CATDSGRAGDEQYF. CDR3 DNA: TGTGCCACCGATAGCGGGAGGGCCGGCGACGAGCAGTACTTC. Variable domain in full (rest from reference TRBV15 and TRBJ2-7): DAMVIQNPRYQVTQFGKPVTLSCSQTLNHNVMYWYQQKSSQAPKLLFHYYDKDFNNEADTPDNFQSRRPNTSFCFLDIRSPGLGDTAMYLCATDSGRAGDEQYFGPGTRLTVT.

This clonotype was counted a few times. This rearrangement joins TRBV7-9 to TRBJ1-1; D remains ambiguous. This CDR3 region has 13 residues. Per the germline V gene, CDR1 is SEHNR and CDR2 is FQNEAQ (reference sequence). Trimming stripped 2 bases from V and 8 bases from J, with 12 bases between. CDR3 coding DNA: TGTGCCAGCAGCTTAACACCTCTGGAGGAAGCTTTCTTT. This translates into CASSLTPLEEAFF.

This clonotype was observed a few times. The genes are TRBV29-1 and TRBJ2-1; unclear D gene. The CDR3 runs 14 residues. Germline assignment: CDR1 SQVTM and CDR2 ANQGSEA. The germline V and J ends were trimmed by 4 bases and 1 base, with 11 bases remaining between them. In DNA, the CDR3 is TGCAGCGTTGGCGCCCTCAGGTCCTACAATGAGCAGTTCTTC. Translating gives CSVGALRSYNEQFF.

This chain connects TRBV7-3 to TRBJ2-1; the D gene could be TRBD1 or TRBD2 (6 bases each). This CDR3 has 14 amino acids. Germline CDR1 is SGHTA and CDR2 is FQGTGA. V lost 4 bases, J lost 8 bases, and 15 bases lay in between. The CDR3, as DNA: TGTGCCAGCAGCTCAGAGGAGGGGGGCGATGAGCAGTTCTTC. It translates to CASSSEEGGDEQFF.

This clonotype was seen more than once but under ten times. The genes are TRBV20-1 and TRBJ2-1; TRBD1 agrees at 7 bases. The CDR3 consists of 13 residues. V dropped 5 bases and J dropped 2; count of bases not matched to a gene: 3. Germline V lookup: CDR1 DFQATT, CDR2 SNEGSKA (reference sequence). CDR3 DNA: TGCAGTGCTGAGGGGGCGACCTACAATGAGCAGTTCTTC. Translated: CSAEGATYNEQFF.

V is TRBV20-1 and J is TRBJ2-1, with D hard to call. CDR1 and CDR2 (germline): DFQATT, SNEGSKA (reference sequence). The CDR3 has 12 amino acids. V lost 0 bases and J lost 5, with 5 bases in between. CDR3 residues: CSARDENNEQFF. The CDR3 coding sequence is TGCAGTGCTAGAGATGAGAACAATGAGCAGTTCTTC.

The chain couples TRBV29-1 to TRBJ1-5; TRBD1 might be the D (6 bases). Germline loops: CDR1 SQVTM, CDR2 ANQGSEA. Trimming cost V 5 bases and J 2 bases, with 10 bases left between them. This CDR3 has 13 amino acids. The CDR3 is CSVKQGGNQPQHF. CDR3 bases: TGCAGCGTTAAACAGGGTGGCAATCAGCCCCAGCATTTT. The full variable domain, rest sourced from reference TRBV29-1 and TRBJ1-5, is SAVISQKPSRDICQRGTSLTIQCQVDSQVTMMFWYRQQPGQSLTLIATANQGSEATYESGFVIDKFPISRPNLTFSTLTVSNMSPEDSSIYLCSVKQGGNQPQHFGDGTRLSIL.

The chain employs TRBV12-3 or TRBV12-4 and TRBJ1-5; D is unclear. The CDR3 contains 15 residues. The V end lost 3 bases, the J end lost 3 bases, and 12 bases lay between the germline ends. This chain's CDR3 is CASSFRGGDNQPQHF. The CDR3 DNA reads TGTGCCAGCAGTTTTCGGGGTGGGGACAATCAGCCCCAGCATTTT.

This clonotype appeared a few times. The chain carries TRBV29-1 and TRBJ1-1, with 7 bases that match TRBD1. The trim removed 3 bases at V and 4 bases at J, leaving 8 bases unmatched. Germline V CDR1 and CDR2: SQVTM, ANQGSEA. The CDR3 is 14 residues long. The CDR3 is CSVESQGVTTEAFF. The CDR3 DNA sequence: TGCAGCGTTGAGTCGCAGGGGGTGACCACTGAAGCTTTCTTT.

The chain has TRBV6-6 and TRBJ2-1, with TRBD2 matching 11 bases. This CDR3 comprises 16 residues. V lost 2 bases and J lost 5; bases outside the gene matches: 5. The germline gives CDR1 MNHNY, CDR2 SVGAGI (reference sequence). CDR3 DNA: TGTGCCAGCAGTTACCCCGGGACTAGCGGTGACAATGAGCAGTTCTTC. Protein product: CASSYPGTSGDNEQFF.

V gene TRBV5-1 combines with J gene TRBJ2-5; 9 nucleotides agree with TRBD2. J gave up 2 bases and V 1 base, and 6 bases lay outside the gene matches. The CDR3 is made up of 16 amino acids. Germline assignment: CDR1 SGHRS and CDR2 YFSETQ. CDR3 region: CASSLRASGEQETQYF. The CDR3 region has the DNA TGCGCCAGCAGCTTGAGGGCTAGCGGGGAACAAGAGACCCAGTACTTC.

J is TRBJ2-1 and V is TRBV6-1, with D perhaps given as TRBD1 or TRBD2 (8 bases each). Trimming stripped 6 bases from V and 14 bases from J, with 23 bases between. Germline V lookup: CDR1 MNHNS, CDR2 SASEGT. There are 14 residues in the CDR3. The CDR3 spells CASSPDRGSGRKFF. The DNA for the CDR3 is TGTGCCAGCAGCCCCGACAGGGGAAGCGGGAGAAAGTTCTTC.

This clonotype was recorded a few times. With a much larger clone just one base away, this may be a read error. The chain is built from TRBV5-4 and TRBJ2-1; 9 bases are a match to TRBD2. J gave up 8 bases and V 0 bases, and 9 bases lay outside the gene matches. CDR1 and CDR2 (germline): SGHNT, YYREEE (reference sequence). CDR3 size: 16 residues. The CDR3 DNA reads as TGTGCCAGCAGCTTGGAGCAGGGACTAGCCGGCGATGAGCAGTTCTTC. Residues: CASSLEQGLAGDEQFF.

CDR3 region: CASSLIAAPGDEQYF. The CDR3 region has the DNA TGCGCCAGCAGCTTGATTGCGGCCCCTGGGGATGAGCAGTACTTC. The J gene is TRBJ2-7, the V gene TRBV5-1, with D uncertain. The V and J ends lost 1 base and 7 bases respectively, with 18 bases between them. The CDR3 runs to 15 residues. The germline V gene has CDR1 SGHRS and CDR2 YFSETQ.

The J gene is TRBJ2-5, the V gene TRBV20-1, with 14 bases identical to TRBD2. The trim removed 6 bases at V and 5 bases at J, leaving 2 bases unmatched. CDR3 length: 13 residues. Germline V gives CDR1 DFQATT, CDR2 SNEGSKA (reference sequence). This chain's CDR3 is CSAGLAGAETQYF. CDR3 sequence (DNA): TGCAGTGCGGGACTAGCGGGGGCTGAGACCCAGTACTTC.

This clonotype was detected a few times. In nucleotides, the CDR3 is TGTGCCATCAGTGAAACGGATGAGCAGTTCTTC. This sequence encodes CAISETDEQFF. This chain links TRBV10-3 with TRBJ2-1, with D uncertain. CDR3 length equals 11 residues. Looked up from germline, CDR1 is ENHRY and CDR2 is SYGVKD. V gave up 3 bases and J gave up 8 bases, with 5 bases separating them.

This clonotype was seen only a few times. V is TRBV24-1 and J is TRBJ1-5; 7 bases are a match to TRBD1. V lost 3 bases to trimming and J lost 4 bases; unmatched junction nucleotides: 2. This CDR3 has 14 residues. CDR1 and CDR2 (germline): KGHDR, SFDVKD. The CDR3 reads CATSDSRGNQPQHF. In DNA form, the CDR3 reads TGTGCCACCAGTGATAGCAGGGGGAATCAGCCCCAGCATTTT.

This chain links TRBV7-3 with TRBJ2-5; 11 positions agree with TRBD2. Per the germline V gene, CDR1 is SGHTA and CDR2 is FQGTGA. V trimming: 4 bases; J trimming: 9 bases; junction bases outside the gene matches: 7. There are 14 residues in the CDR3. CDR3 region: CASSSGTSGTPQYF. As DNA, the CDR3 is TGTGCCAGCAGCTCGGGGACTAGCGGTACGCCCCAGTACTTC.

The chain links TRBV7-2 to TRBJ2-7; 9 bases match TRBD2. V lost 10 bases, J lost 3 bases, and 13 bases stayed unmatched. In germline, CDR1 is SGHTA, CDR2 FQGNSA. This CDR3 is built from 15 residues. CDR3 protein: CANIPIAGVGYEQYF. The CDR3 region has the DNA TGTGCCAACATCCCTATAGCGGGAGTCGGCTACGAGCAGTACTTC.

This clonotype was detected a few times. The V gene is TRBV3-1, the J gene TRBJ2-5; 7 bases agree with TRBD2. The CDR3 runs to 14 residues. Germline CDR1 reads LGHDT; CDR2 reads YNNKEL (reference sequence). J gave up 6 bases and V 0 bases, and 4 bases lay outside the gene matches. The chain's CDR3 is CASSQDPGGKTQYF. The DNA of the CDR3 is TGTGCCAGCAGCCAAGATCCGGGAGGAAAGACCCAGTACTTC.

The V and J genes are TRBV29-1 and TRBJ1-1; the match to TRBD1 covers 9 bases. The V gene end was trimmed by 7 bases and the J gene end by 3 bases; junction bases not matched to a gene: 6. CDR3 length: 13 residues. Germline CDR1 SQVTM, CDR2 ANQGSEA. The CDR3 spells CSARTGDHTEAFF. In DNA, the CDR3 is TGCAGCGCCCGGACAGGGGACCACACTGAAGCTTTCTTT.